One sample yielded the 24 T cell receptor beta chains listed below, sequenced in a study of blood T cells in healthy people across ages. A J-beta primer mix and a sample-barcoded 5' primer were used in a second PCR of roughly 7 to 12 cycles. One entry per CDR3 protein results from TCRdb running MiXCR on the 5' RACE reads. The repertoire includes hundreds of thousands of distinct CDR3 sequences, 36% of them detected once, and roughly 13% sits in the top ten. Sequenced input: blood. The source of these receptors is a man between 18 and 35 years old in good health.

This rearrangement joins TRBV5-1 to TRBJ2-7; D is undetermined. CDR3 length: 12 amino acids. Trimming took off 7 bases at V and 4 bases at J, with 12 bases between the two ends. Germline CDR1 and CDR2: SGHRS and YFSETQ. The CDR3 bases are TGCGCCAGCCAAAAACGGGTGTACGAGCAGTACTTC. Translating gives CASQKRVYEQYF. Combining the CDR3 with reference TRBV5-1 and TRBJ2-7 gives the whole variable domain KAGVTQTPRYLIKTRGQQVTLSCSPISGHRSVSWYQQTPGQGLQFLFEYFSETQRNKGNFPGRFSGRQFSNSRSEMNVSTLELGDSALYLCASQKRVYEQYFGPGTRLTVT.

This clonotype was seen once. The chain links TRBV7-2 to TRBJ1-5, with a tentative D call TRBD1 (6 bases). The CDR3 runs to 16 residues. V lost 1 base and J 7 bases, leaving 17 bases between the germline ends. Germline assignment: CDR1 SGHTA and CDR2 FQGNSA. This CDR3 is CASSLGRGAMGQPQHF. The CDR3 DNA reads as TGTGCCAGCAGCTTAGGACGGGGGGCAATGGGACAGCCCCAGCATTTT. Together with reference TRBV7-2 and TRBJ1-5, the CDR3 gives the full variable domain: GAGVSQSPSNKVTEKGKDVELRCDPISGHTALYWYRQSLGQGLEFLIYFQGNSAPDKSGLPSDRFSAERTGGSVSTLTIQRTQQEDSAVYLCASSLGRGAMGQPQHFGDGTRLSIL.

The chain combines TRBV20-1 with TRBJ2-3, with 11 bases identical to TRBD1. There are 17 residues in the CDR3. Germline V CDR1 and CDR2: DFQATT, SNEGSKA (reference sequence). J was trimmed by 2 bases and V by 4 bases; bases with no gene match: 11. CDR3 in amino acids: CSATGTGGPANTDTQYF. The CDR3 nucleotides read TGCAGTGCTACCGGGACAGGGGGGCCTGCTAACACAGATACGCAGTATTTT.

CDR3 DNA sequence: TGTGCCAGCAGTGTTACGCCGGAGAGCACAGATACGCAGTATTTT. The encoded protein is CASSVTPESTDTQYF. V and J are TRBV6-1 and TRBJ2-3; the D is unclear. Trimming took 4 bases from V and 0 from J, leaving 11 bases between them. From germline, CDR1 is MNHNS and CDR2 SASEGT. The CDR3 is made up of 15 amino acids.

This clonotype was recorded a few times. The gene calls are TRBV15 and TRBJ2-1; either TRBD1 or TRBD2 may fit D (5 bases each). The J call may be incorrect, as the DNA end agrees better with TRBJ2-7. In germline, CDR1 is LNHNV, CDR2 YYDKDF (reference sequence). CDR3 length equals 16 residues. The CDR3 DNA follows: TGTGCCACCAGCAGAGATTGGGGTGGGGGATACAATGAGCAGTACTTC. It encodes CATSRDWGGGYNEQYF.

V and J are TRBV7-2 and TRBJ2-6, with unresolved D. The germline gives CDR1 SGHTA, CDR2 FQGNSA. The V end lost 2 bases, the J end lost 4 bases, and 6 bases lay between the germline ends. The CDR3 runs to 14 residues. The chain's CDR3 is CASSLTAGANVLTF. CDR3 coding DNA: TGTGCCAGCAGCTTAACGGCGGGGGCCAACGTCCTGACTTTC.

This clonotype was found a few times. The chain couples TRBV6-6 to TRBJ1-5; a weak D match, TRBD1 (6 bases). The CDR3 consists of 13 residues. Germline CDR1 and CDR2: MNHNY and SVGAGI (reference sequence). The germline V and J ends were trimmed by 2 bases and 5 bases, with 7 bases remaining between them. CDR3 DNA: TGTGCCAGCAGTTACAACAGGGATCAGCCCCAGCATTTT. Translation gives CASSYNRDQPQHF.

The chain combines TRBV6-5 with TRBJ1-4; 7 nucleotides line up with TRBD1. After removal of 1 base from V and 0 bases from J, the junction contained 5 bases not matched to a gene. Germline CDR1 and CDR2: MNHEY and SVGAGI. This CDR3 has 17 residues. CDR3 protein: CASSYFRQGSTNEKLFF. For the CDR3, the DNA is TGTGCCAGCAGTTACTTTCGACAGGGATCAACTAATGAAAAACTGTTTTTT.

This clonotype was seen more than once but under ten times. The chain carries TRBV5-1 and TRBJ1-2, with 8 bases aligning to TRBD1. Germline trimming cut 4 bases from V and 8 bases from J; bases unmatched to any gene: 19. Germline V gene data show CDR1 as SGHRS and CDR2 as YFSETQ. This CDR3 is built from 17 residues. CDR3 loop: CASSIAITGTGIYGYTF. For the CDR3, the DNA is TGCGCCAGCAGCATAGCGATCACCGGGACAGGAATTTACGGCTACACCTTC.

In this sample, this clonotype turned up many times. The chain links TRBV5-1 to TRBJ2-7, with 10 bases aligning to TRBD1. CDR3 length equals 16 residues. J lost 1 base, V lost 1 base, and 5 bases had no gene match. Per germline, CDR1 SGHRS and CDR2 YFSETQ. CDR3 residues: CASSLFGTGDSYEQYF. The CDR3 DNA reads as TGCGCCAGCAGCTTGTTCGGGACAGGGGATTCCTACGAGCAGTACTTC.

Only a few counts were recorded for this clonotype. The V gene is TRBV7-2, the J gene TRBJ1-1, with D unresolved. Germline V CDR1 and CDR2: SGHTA, FQGNSA. The ends were cut back, 1 base at V and 1 base at J, with 10 bases in the middle. The CDR3 has 15 residues. The CDR3 sequence: CASSLGGSPNTEAFF. CDR3 DNA sequence: TGTGCCAGCAGCTTAGGAGGGTCCCCGAACACTGAAGCTTTCTTT.

This clonotype turned up a few times. V is TRBV9 and J is TRBJ2-1; the D gene could be TRBD1 or TRBD2 (6 bases each). Germline CDR1 is SGDLS and CDR2 is YYNGEE. The CDR3 covers 16 residues. Trimming took off 0 bases at V and 8 bases at J, with 18 bases between the two ends. CDR3 residues: CASSVEVGGIDHEQFF. The DNA of the CDR3 is TGTGCCAGCAGCGTAGAGGTGGGGGGCATCGACCATGAGCAGTTCTTC. The whole variable domain, filled in from reference TRBV9 and TRBJ2-1, reads DSGVTQTPKHLITATGQRVTLRCSPRSGDLSVYWYQQSLDQGLQFLIQYYNGEERAKGNILERFSAQQFPDLHSELNLSSLELGDSALYFCASSVEVGGIDHEQFFGPGTRLTVL.

This clonotype was counted once. The CDR3 sequence is CASSQATATGELFF. The CDR3 region has the DNA TGCGCCAGCAGCCAAGCCACCGCGACCGGGGAGCTGTTTTTT. The chain recombines TRBV4-3 with TRBJ2-2, with D hard to call. In germline, CDR1 is LGHNA, CDR2 YSLEER. V lost 1 base, J lost 5 bases, and 8 bases lay in between. The CDR3 consists of 14 residues.

The table lists this clonotype with many counts. V and J are TRBV29-1 and TRBJ1-2; TRBD1 might be the D (5 bases). The CDR3 contains 13 residues. The germline V and J ends were trimmed by 1 base and 6 bases, with 12 bases remaining between them. CDR1 SQVTM and CDR2 ANQGSEA come from the germline V gene. Here the CDR3 DNA reads TGCAGCGTTGAAGCGGCCCAGGGAGATGGCTACACCTTC. It translates to CSVEAAQGDGYTF.

The gene calls are TRBV7-2 and TRBJ1-1, with TRBD1 matching 11 bases. The V segment lost 5 bases and the J segment 5 bases; nucleotides outside the gene matches: 16. Germline V gene data show CDR1 as SGHTA and CDR2 as FQGNSA. This CDR3 spans 18 amino acids. The CDR3 DNA is TGTGCCAGCAGCCCCCCGGACAGGGGGCGCTGGGGTTTGACTGAAGCTTTCTTT. Its protein product is CASSPPDRGRWGLTEAFF.

This chain links TRBV27 with TRBJ1-1; 8 bases are a match to TRBD1. This CDR3 is built from 14 residues. Germline trimming cut 7 bases from V and 1 base from J; bases unmatched to any gene: 5. The germline gives CDR1 MNHEY, CDR2 SMNVEV (reference sequence). DNA of the CDR3: TGTGCCAGCAAAGTGGACAGGGCGAACACTGAAGCTTTCTTT. Protein sequence: CASKVDRANTEAFF.

Details on this clonotype: The junction shows a germline mismatch at one end, possibly a read error. V usage is TRBV27 and J usage is TRBJ1-1; D ambiguous. The germline V gene has CDR1 MNHEY and CDR2 SMNVEV (reference sequence). The CDR3 extends over 13 amino acids. The CDR3 here is CACSYGADTEAFF. DNA of the CDR3: TGTGCCTGCAGTTACGGAGCCGACACTGAAGCTTTCTTT.

About this clonotype itself: A much larger clone differs by one base, so this may be a read error. The CDR3 spells CASSFGGPNQPQHF. The CDR3 DNA is TGTGCCAGCAGTTTTGGGGGGCCCAATCAGCCCCAGCATTTT. The V call is TRBV12-3 or TRBV12-4, the J call TRBJ1-5; the D gene is possibly TRBD1 (6 bases). Trimming removed 3 bases at V and 3 bases at J, with 9 bases between. The CDR3 has 14 residues.

The chain carries TRBV7-9 and TRBJ2-3, with 9 bases matching TRBD2. This CDR3 is 15 amino acids long. V shed 5 bases and J 1 base; nucleotides not matched to a gene: 4. Germline values: CDR1 SEHNR, CDR2 FQNEAQ (reference sequence). This CDR3 is CASSQASGGTDTQYF. CDR3 coding DNA: TGTGCCAGCAGCCAAGCTAGCGGGGGCACAGATACGCAGTATTTT.

The chain is built from TRBV4-3 and TRBJ1-2; D not resolved. The CDR3 covers 16 residues. V dropped 0 bases and J dropped 4 bases, with 15 bases sitting between them. Germline V lookup: CDR1 LGHNA, CDR2 YSLEER. CDR3 sequence reads: CASSQDRKRRIYGYTF. DNA of the CDR3: TGCGCCAGCAGCCAAGATCGAAAGAGAAGGATCTATGGCTACACCTTC.

This clonotype was seen at least ten times. Its ends do not fully match the called genes, so a read error is possible. The chain has TRBV5-1 and TRBJ1-2; no clear D. This CDR3 region has 12 residues. The V gene's germline CDR1 is SGHRS and CDR2 YFSETQ. In nucleotides, the CDR3 is TGTGCCAGCAGCTTAGCCGGGGATGGCTACACCTTC. It specifies CASSLAGDGYTF.

The gene calls are TRBV5-1 and TRBJ2-1; TRBD1 is a possible D gene (5 bases). Looked up from germline, CDR1 is SGHRS and CDR2 is YFSETQ. The CDR3 totals 14 residues. Trimming stripped 4 bases from V and 2 bases from J, with 10 bases between. Written as DNA, the CDR3 is TGCGCCAGCAGCAACCCAGGGACCTACAATGAGCAGTTCTTC. Translated: CASSNPGTYNEQFF.

This clonotype showed up many times. J is TRBJ2-3 and V is TRBV7-2; D is perhaps TRBD2 (6 bases). CDR3 length: 17 residues. Trimming stripped 5 bases from V and 0 bases from J, with 18 bases between. Germline CDR1 is SGHTA and CDR2 is FQGNSA. DNA for the CDR3: TGTGCCAGCAGCCCGCGGGGAGGCGCACGTAGCACAGATACGCAGTATTTT. Its translation: CASSPRGGARSTDTQYF.

This clonotype was counted many times. J is TRBJ2-7 and V is TRBV6-2 or TRBV6-3, with D possibly being TRBD1 (5 bases). This CDR3 comprises 12 residues. V dropped 8 bases and J dropped 0 bases, with 8 bases sitting between them. The germline V gene has CDR1 MNHEY and CDR2 SVGEGT. In nucleotides, the CDR3 is TGTGCCAGCCGAACAGGCTCCTACGAGCAGTACTTC. Translating it yields CASRTGSYEQYF.